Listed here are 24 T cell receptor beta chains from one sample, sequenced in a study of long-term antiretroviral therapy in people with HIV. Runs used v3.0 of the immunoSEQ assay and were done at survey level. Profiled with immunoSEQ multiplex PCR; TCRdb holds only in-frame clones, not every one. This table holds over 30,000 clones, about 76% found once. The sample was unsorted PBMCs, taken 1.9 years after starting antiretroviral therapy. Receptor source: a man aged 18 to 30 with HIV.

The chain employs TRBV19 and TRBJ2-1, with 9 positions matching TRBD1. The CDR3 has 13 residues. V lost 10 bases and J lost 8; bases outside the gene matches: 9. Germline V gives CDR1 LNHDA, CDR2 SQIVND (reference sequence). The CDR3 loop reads CAIPGQGDDEQFF. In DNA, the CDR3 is TGTGCCATACCGGGACAGGGTGACGATGAGCAGTTCTTC.

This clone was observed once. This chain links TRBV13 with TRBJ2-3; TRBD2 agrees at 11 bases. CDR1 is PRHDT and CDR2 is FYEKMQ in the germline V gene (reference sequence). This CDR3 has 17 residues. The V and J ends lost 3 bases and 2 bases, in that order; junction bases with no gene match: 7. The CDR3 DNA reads TGTGCCAGCAGCTTTGGGGTGACTAGCGGGATCACAGATACGCAGTATTTT. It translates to CASSFGVTSGITDTQYF.

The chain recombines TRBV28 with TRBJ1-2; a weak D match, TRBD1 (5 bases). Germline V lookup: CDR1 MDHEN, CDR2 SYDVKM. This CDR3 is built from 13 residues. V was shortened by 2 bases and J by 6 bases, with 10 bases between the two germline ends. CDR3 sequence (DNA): TGTGCCAGCAGTTTAACCGGGACGCATGGCTACACCTTC. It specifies CASSLTGTHGYTF.

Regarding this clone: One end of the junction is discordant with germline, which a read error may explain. The CDR3 region is CASSVGVQAQHF. The CDR3 DNA reads TGTGCCAGCAGTGTTGGGGTTCAGGCCCAGCATTTT. This chain joins TRBV6-1 and TRBJ1-5; D not resolved. There are 12 residues in the CDR3. Germline V gene lookup returns CDR1 MNHNS and CDR2 SASEGT.

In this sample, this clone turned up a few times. CDR3 region: CASSLLGARSLSEKLFF. DNA for the CDR3: TGTGCCAGCAGTCTCCTGGGAGCTCGGAGTTTGAGTGAAAAACTGTTTTTT. This chain joins TRBV28 and TRBJ1-4; D not resolved. Germline loops: CDR1 MDHEN, CDR2 SYDVKM. This CDR3 has 17 residues. Trimming shortened V by 5 bases and J by 7 bases, and 23 bases separated the two germline ends. Variable domain in full (rest from reference TRBV28 and TRBJ1-4): DVKVTQSSRYLVKRTGEKVFLECVQDMDHENMFWYRQDPGLGLRLIYFSYDVKMKEKGDIPEGYSVSREKKERFSLILESASTNQTSMYLCASSLLGARSLSEKLFFGSGTQLSVL.

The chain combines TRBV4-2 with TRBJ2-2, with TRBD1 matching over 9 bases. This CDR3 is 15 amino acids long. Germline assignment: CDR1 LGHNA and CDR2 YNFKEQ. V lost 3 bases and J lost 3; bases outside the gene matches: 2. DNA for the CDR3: TGTGCCAGCAGCCAGGGACAGGGAGACACCGGGGAGCTGTTTTTT. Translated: CASSQGQGDTGELFF.

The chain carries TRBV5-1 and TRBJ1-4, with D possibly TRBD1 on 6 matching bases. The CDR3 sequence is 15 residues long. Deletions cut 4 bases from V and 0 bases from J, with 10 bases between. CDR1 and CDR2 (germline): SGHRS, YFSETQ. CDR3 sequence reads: CASSADSPTNEKLFF. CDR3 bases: TGCGCCAGCAGCGCGGACAGCCCAACTAATGAAAAACTGTTTTTT.

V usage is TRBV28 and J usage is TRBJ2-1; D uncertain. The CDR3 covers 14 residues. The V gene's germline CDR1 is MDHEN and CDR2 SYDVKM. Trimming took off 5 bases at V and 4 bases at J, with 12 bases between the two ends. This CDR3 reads CASSTNNGYNEQFF. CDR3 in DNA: TGTGCCAGCAGTACTAATAACGGATACAATGAGCAGTTCTTC.

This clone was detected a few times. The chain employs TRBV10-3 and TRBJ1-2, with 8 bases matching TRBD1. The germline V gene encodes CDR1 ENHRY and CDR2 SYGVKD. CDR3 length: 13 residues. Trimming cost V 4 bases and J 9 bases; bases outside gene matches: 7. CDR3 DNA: TGTGCCATCAGTGTTTCAGGGGGCGAAAGCTACACCTTC. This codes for CAISVSGGESYTF.

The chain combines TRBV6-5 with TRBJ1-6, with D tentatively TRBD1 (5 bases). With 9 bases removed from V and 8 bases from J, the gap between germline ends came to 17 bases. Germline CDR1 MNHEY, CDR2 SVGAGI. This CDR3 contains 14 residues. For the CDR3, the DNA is TGTGCCAGTCGTTCCGGGACGGAAGATTCACCCCTCCACTTT. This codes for CASRSGTEDSPLHF.

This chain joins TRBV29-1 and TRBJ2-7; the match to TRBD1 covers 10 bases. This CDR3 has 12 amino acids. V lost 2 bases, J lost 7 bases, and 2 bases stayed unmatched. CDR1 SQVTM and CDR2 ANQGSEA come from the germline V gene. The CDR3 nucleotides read TGCAGCGTTGAATTGGGACAGGGGGAGCAGTACTTC. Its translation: CSVELGQGEQYF.

The DNA of the CDR3 is TGCAGCGTCCGTCAAACTAACACCGGGGAGCTGTTTTTT. Translated: CSVRQTNTGELFF. This chain joins TRBV29-1 and TRBJ2-2; no clear D gene. V lost 6 bases and J lost 2, with 10 bases in between. Germline values: CDR1 SQVTM, CDR2 ANQGSEA. This CDR3 has 13 residues.

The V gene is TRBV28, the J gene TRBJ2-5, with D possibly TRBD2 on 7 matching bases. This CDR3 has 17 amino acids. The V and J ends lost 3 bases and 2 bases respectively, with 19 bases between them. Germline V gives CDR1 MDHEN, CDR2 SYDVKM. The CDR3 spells CASSLEMWGGGQETQYF. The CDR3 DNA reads TGTGCCAGCAGTTTGGAAATGTGGGGGGGCGGGCAAGAGACCCAGTACTTC. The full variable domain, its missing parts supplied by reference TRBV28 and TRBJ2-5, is DVKVTQSSRYLVKRTGEKVFLECVQDMDHENMFWYRQDPGLGLRLIYFSYDVKMKEKGDIPEGYSVSREKKERFSLILESASTNQTSMYLCASSLEMWGGGQETQYFGPGTRLLVL.

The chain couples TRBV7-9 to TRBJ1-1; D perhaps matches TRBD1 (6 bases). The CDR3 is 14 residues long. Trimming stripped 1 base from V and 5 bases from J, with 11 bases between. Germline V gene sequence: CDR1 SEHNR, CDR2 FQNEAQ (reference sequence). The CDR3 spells CASSLEAGVTEAFF. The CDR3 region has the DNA TGTGCCAGCAGCTTAGAGGCAGGGGTTACTGAAGCTTTCTTT.

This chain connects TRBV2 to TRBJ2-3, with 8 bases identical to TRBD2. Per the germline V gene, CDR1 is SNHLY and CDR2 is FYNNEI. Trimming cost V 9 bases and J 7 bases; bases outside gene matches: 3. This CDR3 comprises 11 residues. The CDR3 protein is CASSGVYTQYF. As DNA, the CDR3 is TGTGCCAGTAGCGGGGTCTATACGCAGTATTTT.

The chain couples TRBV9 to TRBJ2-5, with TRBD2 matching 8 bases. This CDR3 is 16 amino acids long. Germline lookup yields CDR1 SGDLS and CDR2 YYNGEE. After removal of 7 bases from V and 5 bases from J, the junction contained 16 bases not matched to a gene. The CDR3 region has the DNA TGTGCCAGCTCCCCGCCGCCGGCGGGGGGCCTCGAGACCCAGTACTTC. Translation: CASSPPPAGGLETQYF. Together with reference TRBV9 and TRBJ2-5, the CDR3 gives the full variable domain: DSGVTQTPKHLITATGQRVTLRCSPRSGDLSVYWYQQSLDQGLQFLIQYYNGEERAKGNILERFSAQQFPDLHSELNLSSLELGDSALYFCASSPPPAGGLETQYFGPGTRLLVL.

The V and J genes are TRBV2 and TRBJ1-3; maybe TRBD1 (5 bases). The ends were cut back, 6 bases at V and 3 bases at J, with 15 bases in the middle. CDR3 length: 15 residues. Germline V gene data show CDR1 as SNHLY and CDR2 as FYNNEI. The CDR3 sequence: CASRVMHGGGNTIYF. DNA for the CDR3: TGTGCCAGCAGGGTGATGCACGGGGGTGGAAACACCATATATTTT.

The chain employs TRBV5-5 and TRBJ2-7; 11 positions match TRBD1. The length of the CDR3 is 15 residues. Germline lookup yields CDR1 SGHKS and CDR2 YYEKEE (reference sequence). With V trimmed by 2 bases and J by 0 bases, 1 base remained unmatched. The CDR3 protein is CASSLGTGGSYEQYF. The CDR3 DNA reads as TGTGCCAGCAGCTTAGGGACAGGGGGCTCCTACGAGCAGTACTTC.

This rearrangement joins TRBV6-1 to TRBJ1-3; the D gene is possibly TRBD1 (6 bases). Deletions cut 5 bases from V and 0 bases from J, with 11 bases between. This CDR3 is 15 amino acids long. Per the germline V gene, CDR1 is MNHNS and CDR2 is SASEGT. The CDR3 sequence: CASSRQVDSGNTIYF. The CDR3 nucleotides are TGTGCCAGCAGTCGACAGGTAGACTCTGGAAACACCATATATTTT.

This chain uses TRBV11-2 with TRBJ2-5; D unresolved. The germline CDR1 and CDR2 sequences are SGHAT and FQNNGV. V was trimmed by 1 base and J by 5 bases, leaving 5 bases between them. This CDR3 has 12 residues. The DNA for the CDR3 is TGTGCCAGCAGCTTAGCCAGGGAGACCCAGTACTTC. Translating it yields CASSLARETQYF.

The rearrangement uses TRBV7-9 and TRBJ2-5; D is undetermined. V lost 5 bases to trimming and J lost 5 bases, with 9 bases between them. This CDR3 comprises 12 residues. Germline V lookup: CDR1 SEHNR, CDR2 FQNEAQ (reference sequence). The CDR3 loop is CASSPLWETQYF. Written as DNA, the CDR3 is TGTGCCAGCAGCCCGTTATGGGAGACCCAGTACTTC.

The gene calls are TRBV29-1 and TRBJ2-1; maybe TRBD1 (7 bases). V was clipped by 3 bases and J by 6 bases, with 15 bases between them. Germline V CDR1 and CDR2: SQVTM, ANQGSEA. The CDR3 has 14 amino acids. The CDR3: CSVDTQGGGNEQFF. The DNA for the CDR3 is TGCAGCGTTGATACCCAGGGGGGAGGCAATGAGCAGTTCTTC.

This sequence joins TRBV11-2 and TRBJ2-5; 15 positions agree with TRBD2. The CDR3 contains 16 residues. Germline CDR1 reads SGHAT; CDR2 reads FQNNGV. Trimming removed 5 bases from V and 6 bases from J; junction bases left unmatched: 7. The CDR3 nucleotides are TGTGCCAGCAGCCCCCGGGGGACTAGCGGGGGGAAGACCCAGTACTTC. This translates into CASSPRGTSGGKTQYF.

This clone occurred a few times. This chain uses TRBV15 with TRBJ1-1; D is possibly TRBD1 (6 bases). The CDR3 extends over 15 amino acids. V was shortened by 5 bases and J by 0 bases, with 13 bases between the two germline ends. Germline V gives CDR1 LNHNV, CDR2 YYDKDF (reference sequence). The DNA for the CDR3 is TGTGCCACCAGCGGGCTGGACAGATTGAACACTGAAGCTTTCTTT. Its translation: CATSGLDRLNTEAFF. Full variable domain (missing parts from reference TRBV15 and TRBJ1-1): DAMVIQNPRYQVTQFGKPVTLSCSQTLNHNVMYWYQQKSSQAPKLLFHYYDKDFNNEADTPDNFQSRRPNTSFCFLDIRSPGLGDTAMYLCATSGLDRLNTEAFFGQGTRLTVV.